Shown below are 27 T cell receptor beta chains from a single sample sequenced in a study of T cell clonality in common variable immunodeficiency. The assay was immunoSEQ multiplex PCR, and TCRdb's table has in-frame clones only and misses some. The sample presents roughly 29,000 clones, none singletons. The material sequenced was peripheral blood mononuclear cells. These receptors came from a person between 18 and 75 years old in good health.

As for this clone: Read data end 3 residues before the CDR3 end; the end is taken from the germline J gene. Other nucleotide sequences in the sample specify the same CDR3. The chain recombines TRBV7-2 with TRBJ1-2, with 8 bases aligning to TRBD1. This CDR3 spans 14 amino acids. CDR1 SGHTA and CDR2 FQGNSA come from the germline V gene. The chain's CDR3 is CASSSDRAFGGYTF. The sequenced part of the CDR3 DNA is TGTGCCAGCAGCTCGGACAGGGCATTTGGAGGC.

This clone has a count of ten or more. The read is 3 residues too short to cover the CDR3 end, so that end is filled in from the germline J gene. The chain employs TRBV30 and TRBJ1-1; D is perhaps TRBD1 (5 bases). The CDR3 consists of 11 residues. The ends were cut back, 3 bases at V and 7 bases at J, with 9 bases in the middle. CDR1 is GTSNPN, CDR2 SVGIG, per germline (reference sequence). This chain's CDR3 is CAWSLQGEAFF. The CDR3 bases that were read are TGTGCCTGGAGCCTGCAGGGTGAA.

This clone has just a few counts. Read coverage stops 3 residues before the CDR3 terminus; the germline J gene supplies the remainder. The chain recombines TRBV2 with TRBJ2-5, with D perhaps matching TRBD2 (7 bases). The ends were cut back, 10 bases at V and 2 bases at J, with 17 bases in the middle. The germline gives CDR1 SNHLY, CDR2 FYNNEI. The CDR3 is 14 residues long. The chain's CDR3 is CATEGGKGQETQYF. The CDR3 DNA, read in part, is TGTGCCACCGAGGGGGGGAAGGGGCAAGAGACC.

The CDR3 loop is CASSPLGTSGGGREQYF. The DNA read from the CDR3 is TGTGCCAGCTCACCACTCGGGACTAGCGGGGGGGGTCGCGAG. The V and J genes are TRBV18 and TRBJ2-7, with 16 bases fitting TRBD2. The missing CDR3 end, 3 residues past where the read stops, is filled in from the germline J gene. This CDR3 is built from 17 residues. V shed 1 base, J shed 6 bases, and the junction held 6 bases outside the gene matches. CDR1 KGHSH and CDR2 LQKENI come from the germline V gene. Filled out from reference TRBV18 and TRBJ2-7, the complete variable domain reads NAGVMQNPRHLVRRRGQEARLRCSPMKGHSHVYWYRQLPEEGLKFMVYLQKENIIDESGMPKERFSAEFPKEGPSILRIQQVVRGDSAAYFCASSPLGTSGGGREQYFGPGTRLTVT.

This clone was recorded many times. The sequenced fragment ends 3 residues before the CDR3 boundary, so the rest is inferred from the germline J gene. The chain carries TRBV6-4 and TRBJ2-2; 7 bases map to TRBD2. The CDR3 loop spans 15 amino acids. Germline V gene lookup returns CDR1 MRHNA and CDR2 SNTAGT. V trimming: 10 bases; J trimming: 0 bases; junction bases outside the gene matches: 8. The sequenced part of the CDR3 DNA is TGTGCCAACACAGATCTAGCGGCGAACACCGGGGAG. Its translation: CANTDLAANTGE. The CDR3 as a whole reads CANTDLAANTGELFF.

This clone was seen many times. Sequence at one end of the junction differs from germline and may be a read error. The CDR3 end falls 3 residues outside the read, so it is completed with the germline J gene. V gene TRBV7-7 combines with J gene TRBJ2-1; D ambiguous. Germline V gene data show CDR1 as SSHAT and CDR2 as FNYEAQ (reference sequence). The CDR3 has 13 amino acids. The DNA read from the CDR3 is TGTGCTAGCAGCTTTGACACACGCAGTGAG. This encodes CASSFDTRSE. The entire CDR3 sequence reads CASSFDTRSEQFF.

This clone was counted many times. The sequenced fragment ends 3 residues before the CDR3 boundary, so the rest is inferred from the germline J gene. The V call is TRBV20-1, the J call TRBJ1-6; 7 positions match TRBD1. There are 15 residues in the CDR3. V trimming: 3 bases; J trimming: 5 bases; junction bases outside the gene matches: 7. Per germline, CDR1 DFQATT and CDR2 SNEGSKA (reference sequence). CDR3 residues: CSASPHRGDNSPLHF. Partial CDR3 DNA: TGCAGTGCTAGCCCACACAGGGGTGATAATTCACCC.

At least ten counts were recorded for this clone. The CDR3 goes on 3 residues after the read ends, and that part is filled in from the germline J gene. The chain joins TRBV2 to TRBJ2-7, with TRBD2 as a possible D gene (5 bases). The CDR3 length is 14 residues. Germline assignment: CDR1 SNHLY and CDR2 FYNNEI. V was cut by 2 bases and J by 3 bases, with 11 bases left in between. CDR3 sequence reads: CASSERGTYYEQYF. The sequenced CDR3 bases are TGTGCCAGCAGTGAACGGGGTACCTACTACGAG.

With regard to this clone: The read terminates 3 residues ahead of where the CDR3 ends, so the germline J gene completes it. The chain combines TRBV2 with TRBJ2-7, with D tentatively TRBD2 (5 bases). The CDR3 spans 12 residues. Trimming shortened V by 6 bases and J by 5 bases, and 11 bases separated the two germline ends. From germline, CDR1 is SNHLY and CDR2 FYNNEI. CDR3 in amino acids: CASSYGLNEQYF. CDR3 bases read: TGTGCCAGCAGCTACGGACTTAACGAG.

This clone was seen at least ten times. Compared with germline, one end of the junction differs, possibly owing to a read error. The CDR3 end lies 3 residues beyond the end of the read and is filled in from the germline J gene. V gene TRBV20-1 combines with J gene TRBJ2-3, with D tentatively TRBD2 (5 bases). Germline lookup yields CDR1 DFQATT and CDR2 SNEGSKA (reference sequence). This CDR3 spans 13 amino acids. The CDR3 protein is CSASGERAETQYF. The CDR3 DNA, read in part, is TGCAGTGCTAGCGGGGAGCGCGCAGAGACG.

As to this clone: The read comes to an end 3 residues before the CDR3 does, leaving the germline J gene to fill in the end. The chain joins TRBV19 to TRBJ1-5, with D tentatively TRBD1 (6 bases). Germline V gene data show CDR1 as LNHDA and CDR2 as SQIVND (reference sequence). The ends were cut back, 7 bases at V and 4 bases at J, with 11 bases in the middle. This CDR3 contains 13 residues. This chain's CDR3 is CASNWQGNQPQHF. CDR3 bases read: TGTGCCAGTAACTGGCAGGGGAATCAGCCC.

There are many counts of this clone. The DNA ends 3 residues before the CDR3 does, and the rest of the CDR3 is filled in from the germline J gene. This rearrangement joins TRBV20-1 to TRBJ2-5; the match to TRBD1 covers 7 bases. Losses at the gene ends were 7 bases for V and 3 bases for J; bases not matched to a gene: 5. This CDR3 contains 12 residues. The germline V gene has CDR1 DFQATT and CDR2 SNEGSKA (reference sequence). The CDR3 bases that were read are TGCAGTGAGAGGGGGCCTAAAGAGACC. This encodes CSERGPKET. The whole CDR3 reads CSERGPKETQYF.

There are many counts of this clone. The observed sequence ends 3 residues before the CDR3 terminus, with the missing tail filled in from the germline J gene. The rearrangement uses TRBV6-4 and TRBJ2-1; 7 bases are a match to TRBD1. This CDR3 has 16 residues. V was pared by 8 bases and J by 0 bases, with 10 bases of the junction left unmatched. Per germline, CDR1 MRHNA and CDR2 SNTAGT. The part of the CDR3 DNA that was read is TGTGCCAGCCCCGAGGGGGCACATAGCTCCTACAATGAG. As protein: CASPEGAHSSYNE. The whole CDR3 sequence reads CASPEGAHSSYNEQFF.

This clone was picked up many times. The part of the CDR3 DNA that was read is TGCGCCAGCAGCGTAGCCCTAGCGGGGGAGACC. It translates to CASSVALAGET. The whole CDR3 reads CASSVALAGETQYF. The chain uses TRBV5-1 and TRBJ2-5, with 9 nucleotides matching TRBD2. The DNA ends 3 residues before the CDR3 does, and the rest of the CDR3 is filled in from the germline J gene. Germline assignment: CDR1 SGHRS and CDR2 YFSETQ. This CDR3 region has 14 residues. V was clipped by 4 bases and J by 5 bases; unmatched bases: 6.

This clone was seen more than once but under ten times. This chain's CDR3 is CSARLGRDTEAFF. CDR3 DNA (partial): TGCAGTGCTAGGCTTGGGCGGGACACTGAA. This chain uses TRBV20-1 with TRBJ1-1; D remains unclear. The missing CDR3 end, 3 residues past where the read stops, is filled in from the germline J gene. The CDR3 has 13 residues. The ends were cut back, 3 bases at V and 3 bases at J, with 11 bases in the middle. CDR1 is DFQATT and CDR2 is SNEGSKA in the germline V gene (reference sequence).

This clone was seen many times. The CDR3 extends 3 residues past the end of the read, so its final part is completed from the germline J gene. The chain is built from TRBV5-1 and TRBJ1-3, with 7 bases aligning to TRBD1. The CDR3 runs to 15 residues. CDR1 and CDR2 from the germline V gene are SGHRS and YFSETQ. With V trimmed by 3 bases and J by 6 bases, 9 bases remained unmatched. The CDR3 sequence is CASSSADRVENTIYF. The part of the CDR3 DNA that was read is TGCGCCAGCAGCTCAGCCGACAGGGTGGAAAACACC.

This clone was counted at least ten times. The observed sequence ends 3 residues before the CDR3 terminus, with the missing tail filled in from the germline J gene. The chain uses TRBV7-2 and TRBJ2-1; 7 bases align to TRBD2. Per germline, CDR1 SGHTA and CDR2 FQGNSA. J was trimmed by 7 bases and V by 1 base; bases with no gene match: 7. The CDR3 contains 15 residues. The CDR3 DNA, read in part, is TGTGCCAGCAGCTTAGTACCGGGGGGAAGGAATGAG. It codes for CASSLVPGGRNE. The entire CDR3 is CASSLVPGGRNEQFF.

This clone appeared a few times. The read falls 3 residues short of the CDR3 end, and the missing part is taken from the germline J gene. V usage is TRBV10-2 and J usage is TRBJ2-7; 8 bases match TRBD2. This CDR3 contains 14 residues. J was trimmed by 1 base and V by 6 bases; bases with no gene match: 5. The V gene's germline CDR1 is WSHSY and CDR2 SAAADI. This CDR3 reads CASRSKRGSYEQYF. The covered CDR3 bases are TGCGCCAGCAGATCGAAGCGGGGGTCCTACGAG.

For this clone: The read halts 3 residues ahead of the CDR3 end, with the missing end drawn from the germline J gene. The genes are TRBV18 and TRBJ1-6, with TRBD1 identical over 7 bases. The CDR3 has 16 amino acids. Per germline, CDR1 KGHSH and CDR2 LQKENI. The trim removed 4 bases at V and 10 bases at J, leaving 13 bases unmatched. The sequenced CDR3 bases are TGTGCCAGCTCACGGGTACAGGGGTCTGGAGGGTCACCC. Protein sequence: CASSRVQGSGGSP. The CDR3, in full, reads CASSRVQGSGGSPLHF.

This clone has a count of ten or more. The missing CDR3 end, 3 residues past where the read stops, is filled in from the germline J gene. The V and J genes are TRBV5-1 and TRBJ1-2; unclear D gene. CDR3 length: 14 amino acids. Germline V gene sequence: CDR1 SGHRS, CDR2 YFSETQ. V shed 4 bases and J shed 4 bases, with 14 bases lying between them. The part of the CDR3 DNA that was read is TGCGCCAGCAGCCCCTCGACAAAGCCCTATGGC. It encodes CASSPSTKPYG. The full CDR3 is CASSPSTKPYGYTF. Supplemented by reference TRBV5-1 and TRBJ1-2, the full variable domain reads KAGVTQTPRYLIKTRGQQVTLSCSPISGHRSVSWYQQTPGQGLQFLFEYFSETQRNKGNFPGRFSGRQFSNSRSEMNVSTLELGDSALYLCASSPSTKPYGYTFGSGTRLTVV.

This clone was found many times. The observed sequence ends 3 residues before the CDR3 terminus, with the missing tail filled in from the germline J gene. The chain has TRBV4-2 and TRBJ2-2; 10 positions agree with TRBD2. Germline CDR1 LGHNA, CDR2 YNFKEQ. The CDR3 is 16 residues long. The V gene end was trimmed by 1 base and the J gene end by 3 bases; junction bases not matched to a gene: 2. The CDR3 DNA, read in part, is TGTGCCAGCAGCCAAGTTGGGACTAGCGACACCGGGGAG. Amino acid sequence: CASSQVGTSDTGE. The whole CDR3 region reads CASSQVGTSDTGELFF.

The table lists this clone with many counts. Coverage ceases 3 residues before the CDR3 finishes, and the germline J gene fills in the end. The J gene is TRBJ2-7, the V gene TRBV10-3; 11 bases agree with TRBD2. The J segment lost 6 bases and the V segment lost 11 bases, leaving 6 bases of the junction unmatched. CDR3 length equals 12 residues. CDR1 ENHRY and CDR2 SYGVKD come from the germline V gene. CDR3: CAVGLAVLEQYF. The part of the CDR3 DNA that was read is TGTGCCGTGGGACTAGCGGTTCTCGAG.

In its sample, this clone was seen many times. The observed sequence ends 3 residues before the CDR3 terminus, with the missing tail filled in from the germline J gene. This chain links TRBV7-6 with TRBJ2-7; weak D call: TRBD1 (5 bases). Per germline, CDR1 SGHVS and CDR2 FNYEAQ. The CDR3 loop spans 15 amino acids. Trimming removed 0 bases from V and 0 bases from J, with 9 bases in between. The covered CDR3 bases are TGTGCCAGCAGCTTAGCGAGCGACAGCTCCTACGAG. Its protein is CASSLASDSSYE. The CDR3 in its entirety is CASSLASDSSYEQYF.

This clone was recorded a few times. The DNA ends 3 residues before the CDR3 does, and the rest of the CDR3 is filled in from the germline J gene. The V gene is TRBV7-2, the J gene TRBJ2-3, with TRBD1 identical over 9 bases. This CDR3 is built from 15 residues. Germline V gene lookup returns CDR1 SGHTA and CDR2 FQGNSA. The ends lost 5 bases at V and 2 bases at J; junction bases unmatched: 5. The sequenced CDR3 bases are TGTGCCAGCAGCCAGGACAGGGGCCCCACAGATACG. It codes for CASSQDRGPTDT. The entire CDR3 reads CASSQDRGPTDTQYF.

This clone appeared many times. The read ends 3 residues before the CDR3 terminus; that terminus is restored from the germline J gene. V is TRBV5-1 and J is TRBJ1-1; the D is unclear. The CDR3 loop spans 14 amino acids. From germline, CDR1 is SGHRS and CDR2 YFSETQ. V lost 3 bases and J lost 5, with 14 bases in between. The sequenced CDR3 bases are TGCGCCAGCAGCTACTACGGTCCGGAAACTGAA. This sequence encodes CASSYYGPETE. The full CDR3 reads CASSYYGPETEAFF. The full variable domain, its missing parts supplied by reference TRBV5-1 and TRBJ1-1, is KAGVTQTPRYLIKTRGQQVTLSCSPISGHRSVSWYQQTPGQGLQFLFEYFSETQRNKGNFPGRFSGRQFSNSRSEMNVSTLELGDSALYLCASSYYGPETEAFFGQGTRLTVV.

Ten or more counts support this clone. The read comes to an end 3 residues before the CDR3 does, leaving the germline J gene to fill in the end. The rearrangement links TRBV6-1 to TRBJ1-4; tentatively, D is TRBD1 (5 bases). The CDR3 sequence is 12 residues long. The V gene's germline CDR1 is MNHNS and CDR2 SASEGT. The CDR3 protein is CASSEAGGKLFF. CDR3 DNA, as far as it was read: TGTGCCAGCAGTGAAGCGGGGGGGAAA.

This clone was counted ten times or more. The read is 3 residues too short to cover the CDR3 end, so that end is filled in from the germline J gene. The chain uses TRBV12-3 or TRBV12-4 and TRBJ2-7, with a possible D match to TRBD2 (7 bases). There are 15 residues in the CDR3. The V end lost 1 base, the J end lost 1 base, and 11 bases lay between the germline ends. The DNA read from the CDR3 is TGTGCCAGCAGTTTAGAGGGGGGGCTTTCCTACGAG. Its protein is CASSLEGGLSYE. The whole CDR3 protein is CASSLEGGLSYEQYF.